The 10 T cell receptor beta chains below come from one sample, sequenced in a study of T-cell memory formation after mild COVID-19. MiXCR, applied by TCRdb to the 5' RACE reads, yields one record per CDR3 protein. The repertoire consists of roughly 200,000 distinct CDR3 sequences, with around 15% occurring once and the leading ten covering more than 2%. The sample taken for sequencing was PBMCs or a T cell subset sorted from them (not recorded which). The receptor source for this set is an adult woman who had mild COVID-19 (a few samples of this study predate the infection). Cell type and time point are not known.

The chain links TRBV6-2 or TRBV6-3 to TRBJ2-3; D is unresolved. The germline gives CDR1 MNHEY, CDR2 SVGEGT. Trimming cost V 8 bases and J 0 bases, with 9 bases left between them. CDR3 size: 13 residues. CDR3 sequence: CASAGWSTDTQYF. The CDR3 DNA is TGTGCCAGCGCTGGGTGGAGCACAGATACGCAGTATTTT.

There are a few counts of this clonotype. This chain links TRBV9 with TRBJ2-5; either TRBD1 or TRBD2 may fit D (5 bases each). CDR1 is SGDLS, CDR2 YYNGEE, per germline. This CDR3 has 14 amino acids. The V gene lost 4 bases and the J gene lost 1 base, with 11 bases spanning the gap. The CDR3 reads CASSTGTIQETQYF. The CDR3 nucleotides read TGTGCCAGCAGCACCGGGACCATCCAAGAGACCCAGTACTTC.

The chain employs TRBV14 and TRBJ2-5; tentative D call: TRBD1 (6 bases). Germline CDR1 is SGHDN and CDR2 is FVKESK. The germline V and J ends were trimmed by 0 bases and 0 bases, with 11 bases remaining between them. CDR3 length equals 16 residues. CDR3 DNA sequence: TGTGCCAGCAGCCAAGACGCCGGACAGAACCAAGAGACCCAGTACTTC. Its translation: CASSQDAGQNQETQYF.

The CDR3 sequence: CSAPLDLLVSTDTQYF. CDR3 DNA sequence: TGCAGTGCTCCACTTGATTTACTCGTTAGCACAGATACGCAGTATTTT. V gene TRBV20-1 combines with J gene TRBJ2-3; unclear D gene. Germline loops: CDR1 DFQATT, CDR2 SNEGSKA (reference sequence). Trimming pared 5 bases from V and 0 bases from J, leaving 18 bases between. CDR3 length: 16 residues.

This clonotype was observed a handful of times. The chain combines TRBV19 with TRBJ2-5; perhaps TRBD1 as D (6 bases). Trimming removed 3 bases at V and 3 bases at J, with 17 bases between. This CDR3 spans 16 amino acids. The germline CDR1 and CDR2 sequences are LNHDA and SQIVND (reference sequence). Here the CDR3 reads CASSIGTGTPKETQYF. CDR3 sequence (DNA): TGTGCCAGTAGTATCGGGACCGGGACACCAAAAGAGACCCAGTACTTC. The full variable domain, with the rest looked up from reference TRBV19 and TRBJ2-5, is DGGITQSPKYLFRKEGQNVTLSCEQNLNHDAMYWYRQDPGQGLRLIYYSQIVNDFQKGDIAEGYSVSREKKESFPLTVTSAQKNPTAFYLCASSIGTGTPKETQYFGPGTRLLVL.

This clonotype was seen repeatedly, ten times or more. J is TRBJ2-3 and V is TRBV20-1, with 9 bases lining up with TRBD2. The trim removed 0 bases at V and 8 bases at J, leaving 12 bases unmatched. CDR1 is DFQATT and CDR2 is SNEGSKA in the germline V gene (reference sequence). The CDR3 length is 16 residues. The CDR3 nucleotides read TGCAGTGCTAGAGATTATCGGCGGGGGGGCCTCGGTACGCAGTATTTT. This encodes CSARDYRRGGLGTQYF.

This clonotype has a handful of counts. The CDR3 loop reads CATSNTDTQTYNEQFF. The DNA of the CDR3 is TGTGCCACCAGCAATACTGACACCCAGACCTACAATGAGCAGTTCTTC. V is TRBV24-1 and J is TRBJ2-1, with D unclear. Between the trimmed V and J ends, which lost 7 bases and 2 bases, there was a span of 17 bases. The germline gives CDR1 KGHDR, CDR2 SFDVKD. CDR3 length equals 16 residues.

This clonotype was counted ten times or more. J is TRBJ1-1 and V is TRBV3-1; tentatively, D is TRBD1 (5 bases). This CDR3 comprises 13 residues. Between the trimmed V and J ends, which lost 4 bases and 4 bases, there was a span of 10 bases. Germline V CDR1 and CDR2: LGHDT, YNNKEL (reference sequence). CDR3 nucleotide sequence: TGTGCCAGCAGCCCAGGACATCTCACTGAAGCTTTCTTT. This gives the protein CASSPGHLTEAFF. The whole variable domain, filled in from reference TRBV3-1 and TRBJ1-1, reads DTAVSQTPKYLVTQMGNDKSIKCEQNLGHDTMYWYKQDSKKFLKIMFSYNNKELIINETVPNRFSPKSPDKAHLNLHINSLELGDSAVYFCASSPGHLTEAFFGQGTRLTVV.

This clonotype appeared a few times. This chain's CDR3 is CASSQGGRGTGELFF. In DNA form, the CDR3 reads TGTGCCAGCAGCCAGGGGGGGCGTGGCACCGGGGAGCTGTTTTTT. The chain carries TRBV3-1 and TRBJ2-2, with D perhaps TRBD2 (7 bases). Trimming left V 3 bases short and J 4 bases short, with 12 bases between. The CDR3 consists of 15 residues. Germline lookup yields CDR1 LGHDT and CDR2 YNNKEL (reference sequence).

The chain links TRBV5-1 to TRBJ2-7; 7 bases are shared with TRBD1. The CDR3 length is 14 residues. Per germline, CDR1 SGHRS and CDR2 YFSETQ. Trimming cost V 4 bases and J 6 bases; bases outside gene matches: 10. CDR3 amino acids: CASSQRQGITEQYF. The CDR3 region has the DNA TGCGCCAGCAGCCAACGACAGGGTATCACCGAGCAGTACTTC.